The next 25 T cell receptor beta chains were all read from a single sample in a study of CD8+ T cells in alopecia areata. Sequencing used cDNA as its template, made by extracting RNA and reverse transcribing it. Sequenced by immunoSEQ multiplex PCR; TCRdb stores in-frame clones only, minus some. The table records roughly 46,000 clones, under 70% of them present only once. Treatment reported: oral pan-JAK inhibitor, 5-10 mg twice daily. Sequenced here: CD8+ T cells sorted from blood, sampled at week 4, from a patient treated with tofacitinib. Receptors originate from a human donor with alopecia areata.

The J gene is TRBJ2-1, the V gene TRBV4-2; 9 bases are a match to TRBD2. Looked up from germline, CDR1 is LGHNA and CDR2 is YNFKEQ. V was clipped by 1 base and J by 10 bases; unmatched bases: 8. The CDR3 sequence is 15 residues long. The CDR3 bases are TGTGCCAGCAGCCAAGGAAGAGCGGGGGGCCAAGAGCAGTTCTTC. It translates to CASSQGRAGGQEQFF.

The rearrangement joins TRBV29-1 to TRBJ1-4; D unresolved. The CDR3 is made up of 13 amino acids. Trimming removed 4 bases from V and 0 bases from J, with 6 bases in between. Germline V gene sequence: CDR1 SQVTM, CDR2 ANQGSEA. The CDR3 is CSVVSATNEKLFF. CDR3 bases: TGCAGCGTTGTTTCTGCAACTAATGAAAAACTGTTTTTT.

The chain employs TRBV25-1 and TRBJ1-1; the match to TRBD1 covers 8 bases. Trimming at V came to 6 bases and at J to 6 bases, leaving 0 bases not matched to a gene. Germline V gives CDR1 MGHDK, CDR2 SYGVNS. The CDR3 consists of 11 residues. The CDR3 bases are TGTGCCAGCAGGGACAGGGCTGAAGCTTTCTTT. Protein product: CASRDRAEAFF.

V gene TRBV19 combines with J gene TRBJ1-1; D unresolved. The CDR3 has 13 residues. Germline lookup yields CDR1 LNHDA and CDR2 SQIVND (reference sequence). V was shortened by 3 bases and J by 6 bases, with 11 bases between the two germline ends. The CDR3 DNA reads as TGTGCCAGTAGTATTCGACACGGGGCTGAAGCTTTCTTT. It specifies CASSIRHGAEAFF.

The chain carries TRBV4-3 and TRBJ2-1; perhaps TRBD1 as D (6 bases). V was shortened by 1 base and J by 6 bases, with 10 bases between the two germline ends. The length of the CDR3 is 14 residues. The germline CDR1 and CDR2 sequences are LGHNA and YSLEER. The CDR3 DNA is TGCGCCAGCAGCCAAGGAGGACAGAGCAATGAGCAGTTCTTC. Residues: CASSQGGQSNEQFF.

This chain links TRBV9 with TRBJ2-7; 10 bases align to TRBD2. CDR1 and CDR2 from the germline V gene are SGDLS and YYNGEE. Unmatched junction bases numbered 2, after V lost 0 bases and J lost 2 bases. The CDR3 is made up of 15 amino acids. CDR3 region: CASSVGTSGTYEQYF. The DNA for the CDR3 is TGTGCCAGCAGCGTAGGAACTAGCGGGACCTACGAGCAGTACTTC.

Only a few counts were recorded for this clone. CDR3 sequence (DNA): TGCAGCGTTGAAGCTGGGCAGGGGTACGAGCAGTACTTC. Translated: CSVEAGQGYEQYF. The chain links TRBV29-1 to TRBJ2-7, with D tentatively TRBD1 (6 bases). The V and J ends lost 1 base and 4 bases respectively, with 11 bases between them. This CDR3 comprises 13 residues. Germline CDR1 is SQVTM and CDR2 is ANQGSEA.

This clone appeared a few times. The chain carries TRBV29-1 and TRBJ2-2, with D hard to call. The V gene lost 5 bases and the J gene lost 6 bases, with 10 bases spanning the gap. Germline V gives CDR1 SQVTM, CDR2 ANQGSEA. The CDR3 covers 12 residues. CDR3 sequence reads: CSVLSGSGELFF. The DNA of the CDR3 is TGCAGCGTTTTGTCAGGATCCGGGGAGCTGTTTTTT.

The rearrangement joins TRBV7-2 to TRBJ2-7; the D gene could be TRBD1 or TRBD2 (5 bases each). The CDR3 is made up of 17 amino acids. The V and J ends lost 1 base and 2 bases respectively, with 18 bases between them. Germline assignment: CDR1 SGHTA and CDR2 FQGNSA. The CDR3 sequence: CASSLVRGTDTPYEQYF. Written as DNA, the CDR3 is TGTGCCAGCAGCTTAGTTCGAGGGACCGACACCCCCTACGAGCAGTACTTC.

This clone was seen only once. Other nucleotide sequences in the sample specify the same CDR3. This rearrangement joins TRBV30 to TRBJ2-7; no clear D gene. V was clipped by 1 base and J by 4 bases, with 5 bases between them. The CDR3 has 11 amino acids. Germline values: CDR1 GTSNPN, CDR2 SVGIG (reference sequence). CDR3 bases: TGTGCCTGGAGTGACAGTTACGAGCAGTACTTC. Its translation: CAWSDSYEQYF. Based on the CDR3 plus reference TRBV30 and TRBJ2-7, the full variable domain is SQTIHQWPATLVQPVGSPLSLECTVEGTSNPNLYWYRQAAGRGLQLLFYSVGIGQISSEVPQNLSASRPQDRQFILSSKKLLLSDSGFYLCAWSDSYEQYFGPGTRLTVT.

The chain combines TRBV7-6 with TRBJ2-1; maybe TRBD1 (5 bases). The CDR3 has 12 residues. Per the germline V gene, CDR1 is SGHVS and CDR2 is FNYEAQ. Trimming cost V 6 bases and J 8 bases, with 11 bases left between them. The CDR3 spells CASSPGHDEQFF. The CDR3 nucleotides are TGTGCCAGCAGTCCCGGACACGATGAGCAGTTCTTC.

The CDR3 DNA sequence: TGTGCCTGGAACCACCGGGGACCCCCCTACGAGCAGTACTTC. Its protein product is CAWNHRGPPYEQYF. The V and J genes are TRBV30 and TRBJ2-7, with D perhaps matching TRBD1 or TRBD2 (5 bases each). The ends were cut back, 4 bases at V and 2 bases at J, with 15 bases in the middle. CDR1 is GTSNPN, CDR2 SVGIG, per germline (reference sequence). The CDR3 totals 14 residues. The complete variable domain, with remaining parts taken from reference TRBV30 and TRBJ2-7, reads SQTIHQWPATLVQPVGSPLSLECTVEGTSNPNLYWYRQAAGRGLQLLFYSVGIGQISSEVPQNLSASRPQDRQFILSSKKLLLSDSGFYLCAWNHRGPPYEQYFGPGTRLTVT.

The chain has TRBV7-6 and TRBJ2-1; D is possibly TRBD2 (5 bases). The CDR3 is 18 amino acids. Germline V gene sequence: CDR1 SGHVS, CDR2 FNYEAQ. Trimming removed 1 base at V and 8 bases at J, with 24 bases between. The CDR3 DNA reads TGTGCCAGCAGCTTAGGTCAGGTCGAGGGCATCCAACGTCATGAGCAGTTCTTC. Its translation: CASSLGQVEGIQRHEQFF.

V is TRBV30 and J is TRBJ2-5; either TRBD1 or TRBD2 may supply D (5 bases each). Per the germline V gene, CDR1 is GTSNPN and CDR2 is SVGIG (reference sequence). The CDR3 sequence is 15 residues long. The germline V and J ends were trimmed by 3 bases and 2 bases, with 16 bases remaining between them. The chain's CDR3 is CAWSPSGGLQETQYF. The CDR3 coding sequence is TGTGCCTGGAGCCCGAGTGGGGGTTTACAAGAGACCCAGTACTTC.

This sequence joins TRBV29-1 and TRBJ2-7; possibly TRBD2 for D (6 bases). Germline assignment: CDR1 SQVTM and CDR2 ANQGSEA. The CDR3 length is 13 residues. V lost 6 bases and J 0 bases, leaving 12 bases between the germline ends. The CDR3 here is CSVAGPNSYEQYF. CDR3 nucleotide sequence: TGCAGCGTCGCGGGGCCAAACTCCTACGAGCAGTACTTC.

The V and J genes are TRBV6-5 and TRBJ2-3; perhaps D is TRBD1 or TRBD2 (5 bases each). Per the germline V gene, CDR1 is MNHEY and CDR2 is SVGAGI. Trimming shortened V by 6 bases and J by 0 bases, and 13 bases separated the two germline ends. This CDR3 has 15 residues. The CDR3 nucleotides are TGTGCCAGCAGAGCTCGGGACCGTAGCACAGATACGCAGTATTTT. Its protein product is CASRARDRSTDTQYF.

In regard to this clone: A far larger clone is one base from this, pointing to a likely read error. The chain is built from TRBV4-3 and TRBJ2-7, with D possibly matching TRBD1 (5 bases). The CDR3 loop spans 12 amino acids. Trimming took 5 bases from V and 2 from J, leaving 7 bases between them. Germline CDR1 LGHNA, CDR2 YSLEER. CDR3 in amino acids: CASSLGAYEQYF. The CDR3 coding sequence is TGCGCCAGCAGCTTAGGGGCCTACGAGCAGTACTTC.

The chain is built from TRBV13 and TRBJ1-5; the match to TRBD1 covers 9 bases. The CDR3 length is 17 residues. Germline loops: CDR1 PRHDT, CDR2 FYEKMQ (reference sequence). The trim removed 0 bases at V and 7 bases at J, leaving 10 bases unmatched. CDR3 in DNA: TGTGCCAGCAGCTTAGGCCTTGTGACAGGGGGAATCCAGCCCCAGCATTTT. Amino acids: CASSLGLVTGGIQPQHF.

The chain links TRBV28 to TRBJ1-5, with D possibly matching TRBD1 (5 bases). The germline gives CDR1 MDHEN, CDR2 SYDVKM. V was cut by 3 bases and J by 5 bases, with 23 bases left in between. The CDR3 totals 18 residues. CDR3 amino acids: CASSFAPPGSDDHQPQHF. CDR3 nucleotide sequence: TGTGCCAGCAGTTTCGCCCCCCCAGGGAGCGACGATCATCAGCCCCAGCATTTT.

In DNA form, the CDR3 reads TGTGCCATCAGTGACCCCCCTCGCAGTGATGGCTACACCTTC. Its protein is CAISDPPRSDGYTF. The rearrangement joins TRBV10-3 to TRBJ1-2; D is unresolved. The CDR3 runs 14 residues. Trimming shortened V by 3 bases and J by 6 bases, and 14 bases separated the two germline ends. CDR1 and CDR2 (germline): ENHRY, SYGVKD.

The chain couples TRBV5-6 to TRBJ1-5; D is ambiguous. Germline V lookup: CDR1 SGHDT, CDR2 YYEEEE. This CDR3 contains 12 residues. V dropped 5 bases and J dropped 2 bases, with 5 bases sitting between them. CDR3 DNA: TGTGCCAGCAGTTCGGGCAATCAGCCCCAGCATTTT. Its protein product is CASSSGNQPQHF.

The table lists this clone with a few counts. The gene calls are TRBV29-1 and TRBJ2-7; the D is unclear. This CDR3 region has 13 residues. The germline V gene encodes CDR1 SQVTM and CDR2 ANQGSEA. V lost 1 base to trimming and J lost 1 base, with 8 bases between them. This CDR3 is CSVEGPESYEQYF. The CDR3 region has the DNA TGCAGCGTTGAAGGGCCGGAGTCCTACGAGCAGTACTTC.

The gene calls are TRBV30 and TRBJ1-2; D unclear. V was trimmed by 8 bases and J by 4 bases, leaving 11 bases between them. CDR3 length: 11 amino acids. The germline V gene encodes CDR1 GTSNPN and CDR2 SVGIG (reference sequence). CDR3 amino acids: CATDWGYGYTF. As DNA, the CDR3 is TGTGCCACCGATTGGGGCTATGGCTACACCTTC.

The chain recombines TRBV29-1 with TRBJ2-7; 10 bases fit TRBD1. The CDR3 runs to 12 residues. CDR1 is SQVTM, CDR2 ANQGSEA, per germline. The ends lost 7 bases at V and 4 bases at J; junction bases unmatched: 4. The DNA for the CDR3 is TGCAGCGCTGTGGGACAGGGGTACGAGCAGTACTTC. Amino acid sequence: CSAVGQGYEQYF.

This clone was found once. The rearrangement links TRBV5-1 to TRBJ1-2, with 7 bases matching TRBD1. Germline CDR1 SGHRS, CDR2 YFSETQ. The CDR3 has 13 residues. The V gene end was trimmed by 4 bases and the J gene end by 0 bases; junction bases not matched to a gene: 0. In nucleotides, the CDR3 is TGCGCCAGCAGCCAGGGGGCTAACTATGGCTACACCTTC. Amino acid sequence: CASSQGANYGYTF.